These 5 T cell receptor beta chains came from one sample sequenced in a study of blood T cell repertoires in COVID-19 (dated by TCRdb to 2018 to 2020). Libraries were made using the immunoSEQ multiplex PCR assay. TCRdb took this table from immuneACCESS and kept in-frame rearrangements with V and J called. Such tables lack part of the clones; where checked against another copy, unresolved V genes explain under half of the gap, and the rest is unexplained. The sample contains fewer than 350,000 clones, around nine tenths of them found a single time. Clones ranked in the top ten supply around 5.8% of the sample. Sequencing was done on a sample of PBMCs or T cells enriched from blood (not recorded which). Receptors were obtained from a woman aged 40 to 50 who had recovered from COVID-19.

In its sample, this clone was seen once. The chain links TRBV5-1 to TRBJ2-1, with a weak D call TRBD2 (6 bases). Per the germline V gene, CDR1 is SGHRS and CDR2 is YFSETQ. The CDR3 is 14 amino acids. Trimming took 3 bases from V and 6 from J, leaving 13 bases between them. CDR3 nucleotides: TGCGCCAGCAGCTATTTGGAGGGTGGCAATGAGCAGTTCTTC. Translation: CASSYLEGGNEQFF.

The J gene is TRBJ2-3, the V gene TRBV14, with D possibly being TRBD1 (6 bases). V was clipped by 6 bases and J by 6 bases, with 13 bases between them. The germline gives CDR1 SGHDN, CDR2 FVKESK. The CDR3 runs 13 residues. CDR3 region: CASSRTGRDTQYF. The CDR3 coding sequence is TGTGCCAGCAGTAGAACAGGGCGCGATACGCAGTATTTT.

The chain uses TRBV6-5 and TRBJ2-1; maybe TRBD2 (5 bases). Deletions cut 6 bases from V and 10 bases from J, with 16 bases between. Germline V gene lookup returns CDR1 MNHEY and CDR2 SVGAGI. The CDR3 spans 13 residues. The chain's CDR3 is CASSRRDGGEQFF. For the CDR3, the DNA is TGTGCCAGCAGCCGACGTGACGGCGGGGAGCAGTTCTTC.

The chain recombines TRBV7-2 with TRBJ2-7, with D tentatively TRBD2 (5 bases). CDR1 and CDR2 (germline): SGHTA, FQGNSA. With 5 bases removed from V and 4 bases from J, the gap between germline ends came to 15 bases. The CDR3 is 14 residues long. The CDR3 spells CASSTAGKRYEQYF. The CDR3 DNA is TGTGCCAGCAGCACCGCCGGGAAGAGGTACGAGCAGTACTTC.

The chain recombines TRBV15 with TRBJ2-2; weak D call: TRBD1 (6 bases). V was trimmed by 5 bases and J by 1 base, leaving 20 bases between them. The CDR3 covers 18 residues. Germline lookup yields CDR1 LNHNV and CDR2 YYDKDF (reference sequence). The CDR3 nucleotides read TGTGCCACCAGCCTCACCCCTGCCGGGACACGGAACACCGGGGAGCTGTTTTTT. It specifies CATSLTPAGTRNTGELFF.